This TCR beta chain stems from a study of blood T cells in healthy people across ages. Using a J-beta primer mix together with a sample-barcoded 5' primer, a second PCR was run for roughly 6 to 11 cycles. MiXCR, run by TCRdb on the 5' RACE reads, gives a single entry per CDR3 protein. The sample holds about 900,000 distinct CDR3 sequences, roughly 48% seen once. The CDR3 has 13 residues. Germline V gene lookup returns CDR1 ENHRY and CDR2 SYGVKD. Deletions cut 5 bases from V and 5 bases from J, with 11 bases between. This sequence originates from a man between 25 and 39 years old in good health. The sample comprised blood. The V gene is TRBV10-3, the J gene TRBJ2-3; D is unresolved. The CDR3 is CAISPRPEDTQYF. In DNA form, the CDR3 reads TGTGCCATCAGTCCCCGACCAGAAGATACGCAGTATTTT.